A selection of T cell receptor beta chains follows, all from one sample in a study of radiotherapy plus CTLA-4 blockade in lung cancer. Repertoires were generated with immunoSEQ multiplex PCR, while TCRdb's copy carries only in-frame clones and drops some. The sample shows approximately 75,000 clones, approximately 78% of them seen only once. This sample comprised peripheral blood, obtained from a patient treated with radiotherapy plus ipilimumab. The receptors come from a human donor with non-small cell lung cancer who had a complete response to radiotherapy plus ipilimumab. CDR3s include the opening cysteine and the closing phenylalanine or tryptophan. Each record gives: D gene, J gene, V gene, clone size, CDR3 protein, CDR3 DNA. D genes are given only for firm matches. Expanded clones are given a class, and other clones once, few, many or no size at all.

d_call: TRBD1
j_call: TRBJ1-2
v_call: TRBV27
clone_size: -
cdr3_aa: CASSPIGTRGSSYGYTF
cdr3_nt: TGTGCCAGCAGTCCCATTGGAACCAGGGGGAGTTCCTATGGCTACACCTTC

d_call: -
j_call: TRBJ1-1
v_call: TRBV7-9
clone_size: -
cdr3_aa: CASSPRYGEKVNTEAFF
cdr3_nt: TGTGCCAGCAGCCCTAGGTACGGGGAGAAGGTGAACACTGAAGCTTTCTTT

d_call: TRBD1
j_call: TRBJ2-2
v_call: TRBV5-1
clone_size: -
cdr3_aa: CASSVGQGGELFF
cdr3_nt: TGCGCCAGCAGCGTCGGACAGGGCGGGGAGCTGTTTTTT

d_call: TRBD1
j_call: TRBJ1-1
v_call: TRBV7-9
clone_size: medium-sized
cdr3_aa: CASRGQLNTEAFF
cdr3_nt: TGTGCCAGCAGGGGACAGTTGAACACTGAAGCTTTCTTT

d_call: TRBD1
j_call: TRBJ1-2
v_call: TRBV5-5
clone_size: -
cdr3_aa: CASSRIGTGYNYGYTF
cdr3_nt: TGTGCCAGCAGTCGCATAGGGACAGGGTACAACTATGGCTACACCTTC

d_call: TRBD2
j_call: TRBJ2-5
v_call: TRBV15
clone_size: -
cdr3_aa: CATSGDYQETQYF
cdr3_nt: TGTGCCACCAGCGGGGACTATCAAGAGACCCAGTACTTC

d_call: -
j_call: TRBJ1-6
v_call: TRBV7-2
clone_size: -
cdr3_aa: CASSKTRNSPLHF
cdr3_nt: TGTGCCAGCAGCAAGACCCGTAATTCACCCCTCCACTTT

d_call: -
j_call: TRBJ1-2
v_call: TRBV23-1
clone_size: once
cdr3_aa: CASSQSGLRCRGYTF
cdr3_nt: TGCGCCAGCAGTCAATCCGGATTACGTTGCAGGGGCTACACCTTC

d_call: -
j_call: TRBJ1-1
v_call: TRBV27
clone_size: -
cdr3_aa: CASRNTNWAEAFF
cdr3_nt: TGTGCCAGCAGGAATACAAATTGGGCTGAAGCTTTCTTT

d_call: TRBD1
j_call: TRBJ1-2
v_call: TRBV30
clone_size: -
cdr3_aa: CAWTRTGNINYGYTF
cdr3_nt: TGTGCCTGGACCCGGACAGGGAACATCAACTATGGCTACACCTTC

d_call: -
j_call: TRBJ1-1
v_call: TRBV18
clone_size: -
cdr3_aa: CASSISSTLNTEAFF
cdr3_nt: TGTGCCAGCTCAATTTCCTCCACACTGAACACTGAAGCTTTCTTT

d_call: -
j_call: TRBJ2-7
v_call: TRBV6-5
clone_size: -
cdr3_aa: CASSYEGFGSYEQYF
cdr3_nt: TGTGCCAGCAGTTACGAAGGGTTTGGGTCCTACGAGCAGTACTTC

d_call: -
j_call: TRBJ2-4
v_call: TRBV30
clone_size: -
cdr3_aa: CAWSGNRPLAKNIQYF
cdr3_nt: TGTGCCTGGAGTGGTAACAGGCCCCTAGCCAAAAACATTCAGTACTTC

d_call: -
j_call: TRBJ1-1
v_call: TRBV10-1
clone_size: -
cdr3_aa: CASSESGVPEAFF
cdr3_nt: TGCGCCAGCAGTGAGTCAGGTGTTCCTGAAGCTTTCTTT

d_call: TRBD2
j_call: TRBJ2-5
v_call: TRBV14
clone_size: -
cdr3_aa: CASSQVLASGKETQYF
cdr3_nt: TGTGCCAGCAGCCAAGTACTAGCTAGCGGAAAAGAGACCCAGTACTTC

d_call: TRBD1
j_call: TRBJ1-2
v_call: TRBV6-1
clone_size: -
cdr3_aa: CASSHRQGANYGYTF
cdr3_nt: TGTGCCAGCAGTCACCGACAGGGTGCGAACTATGGCTACACCTTC

d_call: -
j_call: TRBJ2-1
v_call: TRBV27
clone_size: few
cdr3_aa: CASRALQVGKQFF
cdr3_nt: TGTGCCAGCAGAGCCCTTCAGGTCGGGAAGCAGTTCTTC

d_call: -
j_call: TRBJ2-4
v_call: TRBV11-2
clone_size: -
cdr3_aa: CASSYGGNIQYF
cdr3_nt: TGTGCCAGCAGCTATGGGGGGAACATTCAGTACTTC

d_call: -
j_call: TRBJ2-3
v_call: TRBV7-2
clone_size: -
cdr3_aa: CASSLISGSTDTQYF
cdr3_nt: TGTGCCAGCAGCCTCATCAGCGGGAGCACAGATACGCAGTATTTT

d_call: -
j_call: TRBJ1-4
v_call: TRBV6-5
clone_size: -
cdr3_aa: CASSETGFEKLFF
cdr3_nt: TGTGCCAGCAGTGAGACAGGATTTGAAAAACTGTTTTTT

d_call: -
j_call: TRBJ1-4
v_call: TRBV29-1
clone_size: few
cdr3_aa: CSVEVSGGKLFF
cdr3_nt: TGCAGCGTTGAAGTGTCCGGGGGAAAACTGTTTTTT

d_call: -
j_call: TRBJ1-2
v_call: TRBV30
clone_size: -
cdr3_aa: CAWSPVRGSNYGYTF
cdr3_nt: TGTGCCTGGAGTCCAGTCAGGGGATCTAACTATGGCTACACCTTC

d_call: -
j_call: TRBJ1-1
v_call: TRBV30
clone_size: -
cdr3_aa: CAWATLMNTEAFF
cdr3_nt: TGTGCCTGGGCTACCTTAATGAACACTGAAGCTTTCTTT

d_call: TRBD1
j_call: TRBJ1-3
v_call: TRBV30
clone_size: -
cdr3_aa: CAWSAQGVENTIYF
cdr3_nt: TGTGCCTGGAGTGCTCAGGGGGTCGAAAACACCATATATTTT

d_call: -
j_call: TRBJ2-3
v_call: TRBV7-2
clone_size: -
cdr3_aa: CASSYSTDTQYF
cdr3_nt: TGTGCCAGCAGCTACAGCACAGATACGCAGTATTTT

d_call: -
j_call: TRBJ2-7
v_call: TRBV11-2
clone_size: -
cdr3_aa: CASSPTDRHYEQYF
cdr3_nt: TGTGCCAGCAGCCCGACCGACAGGCACTACGAGCAGTACTTC

d_call: -
j_call: TRBJ2-5
v_call: TRBV7-8
clone_size: -
cdr3_aa: CASSLHETQYF
cdr3_nt: TGTGCCAGCAGCCTCCATGAGACCCAGTACTTC

d_call: -
j_call: TRBJ1-5
v_call: TRBV10-2
clone_size: few
cdr3_aa: CASSEGLRAGDQPQHF
cdr3_nt: TGCGCCAGCAGTGAGGGGCTGAGGGCCGGTGATCAGCCCCAGCATTTT

d_call: TRBD1
j_call: TRBJ2-5
v_call: TRBV2
clone_size: -
cdr3_aa: CASSYRGSGETQYF
cdr3_nt: TGTGCCAGCAGCTACAGGGGGTCAGGAGAGACCCAGTACTTC

d_call: TRBD1
j_call: TRBJ2-2
v_call: TRBV9
clone_size: few
cdr3_aa: CASSAMTGPRELFF
cdr3_nt: TGTGCCAGCAGCGCCATGACAGGGCCCAGGGAGCTGTTTTTT

d_call: TRBD2
j_call: TRBJ2-7
v_call: TRBV5-1
clone_size: -
cdr3_aa: CASNGQGGSTYEQYF
cdr3_nt: TGCGCCAGCAATGGTCAGGGAGGGTCTACCTACGAGCAGTACTTC

d_call: -
j_call: TRBJ1-1
v_call: TRBV5-1
clone_size: -
cdr3_aa: CASGEGNTEAFF
cdr3_nt: TGCGCCAGCGGTGAGGGGAACACTGAAGCTTTCTTT

d_call: -
j_call: TRBJ2-7
v_call: TRBV7-9
clone_size: -
cdr3_aa: CASSYRYEQYF
cdr3_nt: TGTGCCAGCAGCTACCGCTACGAGCAGTACTTC

d_call: -
j_call: TRBJ1-3
v_call: TRBV18
clone_size: -
cdr3_aa: CASSPGENTIYF
cdr3_nt: TGTGCCAGCTCACCAGGGGAAAACACCATATATTTT